Each of the 19 T cell receptor beta chains below was sequenced from the same sample in a study of metastatic and nonmetastatic thyroid tumors. Prior to thyroid surgery, none of the patients had received any treatment. TCRdb reanalyzed the PCR reads with MiXCR. The table shows more than 70,000 clones, with 7.5% to 9% occurring only once. The material sequenced was blood. The receptors were gathered from a female donor with papillary thyroid cancer or a benign thyroid nodule (not recorded which). Some clones in this sample may be carry-over from other donors' samples.

This clone was seen at least ten times. V usage is TRBV4-2 and J usage is TRBJ2-3; the D gene could be TRBD1 or TRBD2 (5 bases each). Germline V gene lookup returns CDR1 LGHNA and CDR2 YNFKEQ. The CDR3 is 16 residues long. Trimming removed 0 bases from V and 1 base from J, with 11 bases in between. For the CDR3, the DNA is TGTGCCAGCAGCCAAGATCGGGGCAAGGGCACAGATACGCAGTATTTT. Amino acids: CASSQDRGKGTDTQYF.

This clone has at least ten counts. The chain employs TRBV13 and TRBJ2-1; 14 bases fit TRBD2. The CDR3 is made up of 15 amino acids. CDR1 PRHDT and CDR2 FYEKMQ come from the germline V gene (reference sequence). V was pared by 4 bases and J by 12 bases, with 8 bases of the junction left unmatched. For the CDR3, the DNA is TGTGCCAGCAGCTCTAGACTAGCGGGGGGGAGCAGGCAGTTCTTC. Translated, it gives CASSSRLAGGSRQFF.

This clone turned up a few times. This chain joins TRBV5-1 and TRBJ1-2, with D possibly matching TRBD1 (5 bases). Trimming left V 3 bases short and J 4 bases short, with 10 bases between. Germline V gives CDR1 SGHRS, CDR2 YFSETQ. The CDR3 loop spans 13 amino acids. In DNA, the CDR3 is TGCGCCAGCAGCTCGGGGGGGACCTATGGCTACACCTTC. Translating it yields CASSSGGTYGYTF.

Many counts were recorded for this clone. This sequence joins TRBV5-1 and TRBJ2-7; D remains ambiguous. V gave up 3 bases and J gave up 0 bases, with 10 bases separating them. Per the germline V gene, CDR1 is SGHRS and CDR2 is YFSETQ. The CDR3 totals 14 residues. CDR3 bases: TGCGCCAGCAGCTCTGGGCCCTACTCCTACGAGCAGTACTTC. Protein product: CASSSGPYSYEQYF.

This chain connects TRBV6-5 to TRBJ1-6; D is undetermined. V lost 4 bases to trimming and J lost 1 base, with 11 bases between them. The CDR3 loop spans 16 amino acids. Germline-derived CDR1 and CDR2 are MNHEY and SVGAGI. CDR3 loop: CASSSRAWSYNSPLHF. As DNA, the CDR3 is TGTGCCAGCAGTTCTCGGGCATGGTCCTATAATTCACCCCTCCACTTT.

Ten or more counts support this clone. V is TRBV20-1 and J is TRBJ1-4; no clear D. The CDR3 runs 14 residues. CDR1 is DFQATT and CDR2 is SNEGSKA in the germline V gene (reference sequence). With 5 bases removed from V and 14 bases from J, the gap between germline ends came to 24 bases. CDR3 nucleotides: TGCAGTGCTGCGGGGAGGGCCCTGAATGAAGGCCTGTTTTTT. Its protein is CSAAGRALNEGLFF.

This clone was seen at least ten times. The V call is TRBV20-1, the J call TRBJ1-5, with D tentatively TRBD1 (6 bases). This CDR3 is 14 amino acids long. With 0 bases removed from V and 11 bases from J, the gap between germline ends came to 17 bases. Germline CDR1 reads DFQATT; CDR2 reads SNEGSKA (reference sequence). CDR3 protein: CSARDLGRAGAQHF. For the CDR3, the DNA is TGCAGTGCTAGAGATCTGGGTAGGGCAGGGGCCCAGCATTTT.

The chain couples TRBV5-1 to TRBJ2-5; 13 nucleotides agree with TRBD2. The CDR3 has 15 residues. In germline, CDR1 is SGHRS, CDR2 YFSETQ. With V trimmed by 5 bases and J by 3 bases, 4 bases remained unmatched. The CDR3 sequence: CASRTGLAGKETQYF. The CDR3 region has the DNA TGCGCCAGCAGAACGGGACTAGCGGGGAAAGAGACCCAGTACTTC.

This clone was observed a few times. The gene calls are TRBV10-1 and TRBJ2-7, with 9 positions matching TRBD1. The V gene end was trimmed by 5 bases and the J gene end by 7 bases; junction bases not matched to a gene: 6. The CDR3 runs to 13 residues. Germline V lookup: CDR1 WNHNN, CDR2 SYGVQD (reference sequence). CDR3 amino acids: CASSQGQGWEQYF. CDR3 sequence (DNA): TGCGCCAGCAGTCAAGGACAGGGGTGGGAGCAGTACTTC.

This clone showed up many times. The chain has TRBV3-1 and TRBJ1-2, with D possibly being TRBD1 (5 bases). The CDR3 runs 14 residues. Trimming removed 1 base from V and 2 bases from J, with 8 bases in between. Germline loops: CDR1 LGHDT, CDR2 YNNKEL (reference sequence). The CDR3 nucleotides read TGTGCCAGCAGCCAAGTGGGGGGAAACTATGGCTACACCTTC. This codes for CASSQVGGNYGYTF. Using reference TRBV3-1 and TRBJ1-2 for the parts outside the CDR3, the full variable domain is DTAVSQTPKYLVTQMGNDKSIKCEQNLGHDTMYWYKQDSKKFLKIMFSYNNKELIINETVPNRFSPKSPDKAHLNLHINSLELGDSAVYFCASSQVGGNYGYTFGSGTRLTVV.

Concerning this clone itself: Relative to the germline gene, one junction end is altered; a read error may explain this. The chain is built from TRBV6-4 and TRBJ2-2, with a possible D match to TRBD2 (6 bases). The CDR3 has 16 amino acids. In germline, CDR1 is MRHNA, CDR2 SNTAGT. For the CDR3, the DNA is TGTGCCAGCAGTTCAGGCGGGACTGTTAACACCTGGGAGCTGTTTTTT. Translated, it gives CASSSGGTVNTWELFF.

The V gene is TRBV30, the J gene TRBJ1-1, with TRBD1 identical over 7 bases. Germline CDR1 is GTSNPN and CDR2 is SVGIG (reference sequence). This CDR3 contains 15 residues. V dropped 3 bases and J dropped 1; count of bases not matched to a gene: 8. The CDR3 coding sequence is TGTGCCTGGAGAATGAGTAGGGGGCGGAACACTGAAGCTTTCTTT. Its translation: CAWRMSRGRNTEAFF.

This clone was detected many times. V gene TRBV9 combines with J gene TRBJ2-7; TRBD1 matches 10 bases. This CDR3 is built from 14 residues. Trimming took 4 bases from V and 3 from J; bases not matched to a gene: 4. Germline CDR1 and CDR2: SGDLS and YYNGEE. DNA for the CDR3: TGTGCCAGCAGCACGGGACAGGGGAACTACGAGCAGTACTTC. Encoded protein: CASSTGQGNYEQYF.

Many counts were recorded for this clone. The rearrangement links TRBV20-1 to TRBJ1-5, with 11 positions matching TRBD1. The CDR3 has 15 residues. CDR1 and CDR2 (germline): DFQATT, SNEGSKA (reference sequence). With V trimmed by 5 bases and J by 2 bases, 5 bases remained unmatched. CDR3 coding DNA: TGCAGTGCTCGGACAGGGGGCGCGGGCAATCAGCCCCAGCATTTT. Translating it yields CSARTGGAGNQPQHF.

Concerning this clone itself: A much larger clone lies one base from this, so it may be a read error. The chain uses TRBV6-1 and TRBJ1-2, with TRBD1 matching over 7 bases. The germline gives CDR1 MNHNS, CDR2 SASEGT. The CDR3 has 14 residues. With 5 bases clipped from V and 6 bases from J, the junction kept 9 bases outside the gene matches. Here the CDR3 reads CASSRAGGGDGYTF. DNA for the CDR3: TGTGCCAGCAGTCGAGCAGGGGGGGGAGATGGCTACACCTTC.

This clone appeared many times. The V call is TRBV6-5, the J call TRBJ2-1; possibly TRBD1 for D (6 bases). This CDR3 is built from 15 residues. V gave up 4 bases and J gave up 3 bases, with 13 bases separating them. CDR1 and CDR2 (germline): MNHEY, SVGAGI. The CDR3 region has the DNA TGTGCCAGCAGTTCGCAGACAGGACACTACAATGAGCAGTTCTTC. It yields the protein CASSSQTGHYNEQFF.

This clone has a count of ten or more. The J gene is TRBJ1-1, the V gene TRBV5-1; TRBD1 agrees at 10 bases. Germline-derived CDR1 and CDR2 are SGHRS and YFSETQ. Trimming took 1 base from V and 4 from J; bases not matched to a gene: 7. This CDR3 has 16 residues. CDR3 in DNA: TGCGCCAGCAGCTTGTTCGTGACAGGGGGCCTCACTGAAGCTTTCTTT. Translation gives CASSLFVTGGLTEAFF.

This clone showed up many times. The chain links TRBV6-1 to TRBJ1-1; TRBD1 matches 11 bases. CDR1 is MNHNS, CDR2 SASEGT, per germline. Trimming at V came to 5 bases and at J to 4 bases, leaving 9 bases not matched to a gene. The CDR3 spans 16 residues. CDR3 sequence (DNA): TGTGCCAGCAGTTCCGGGACAGGGGGGGGGGGCACTGAAGCTTTCTTT. Encoded protein: CASSSGTGGGGTEAFF.

This clone was recorded at least ten times. The chain joins TRBV5-8 to TRBJ2-1, with D perhaps TRBD1 (6 bases). Germline V lookup: CDR1 SGHTS, CDR2 YDEGEE. The CDR3 runs 16 residues. V was shortened by 0 bases and J by 6 bases, with 16 bases between the two germline ends. The CDR3 DNA reads as TGTGCCAGCAGCTTGGAGGCAGCAGGGGCTCGCAATGAGCAGTTCTTC. Translating it yields CASSLEAAGARNEQFF.